This T cell receptor beta chain originates from a study of blood T cell repertoires in COVID-19. Across the study: Sample material is recorded as cDNA or gDNA derived from T cells, B-cell-depleted T cells, or PBMCs.

Repertoires were generated with immunoSEQ multiplex PCR, while TCRdb's copy carries only in-frame clones and drops some. The sample consists of some 80,000 clones, 80% of them appearing once. The length of the CDR3 is 14 residues. Per germline, CDR1 LGHDT and CDR2 YNNKEL (reference sequence). Between the trimmed V and J ends, which lost 8 bases and 9 bases, there was a span of 17 bases. The sample consisted of peripheral blood. The chain employs TRBV3-1 (or the pseudogene TRBV3-2) and TRBJ1-6; D is undetermined. This clonotype originated in a woman between 40 and 50 years old with active or convalescent COVID-19. DNA of the CDR3: TGTGCCAGCGGAAGTCGGGTTAGTGGTTCACCCCTCCACTTT. As protein: CASGSRVSGSPLHF.